The table lists the clone carrying this T cell receptor (beta chain) with a few counts. Its antigen is still unknown. TCR beta libraries were prepared from cDNA with unique molecular identifiers. A population of roughly 0.9 to 11 million T cells gave rise to 400,000 to 550,000 cDNA molecules. Using its own MiXCR run on the PCR reads, TCRdb lists one record per CDR3 protein. This table has 380,000 or so distinct CDR3 sequences, less than 40% appearing once. These data originate in a study of post-analysis software for immune sequencing data. The overall study: The cohort encompassed relapsing-remitting, secondary progressive and progressive-relapsing multiple sclerosis disease courses.

Overall study results and limits: Five or six TRBV segments were more frequent in patients than controls; TRBV5-6, TRBV5-1 and TRBV20-1 belonged to this group. Compared with controls, patients showed significantly lower normalized Chao1 diversity. The F measure placed samples prepared in the same batch into strongly shared clusters.

The CDR3 length is 12 residues. CDR1 and CDR2 (germline): ENHRY, SYGVKD. Trimming left V 4 bases short and J 7 bases short, with 11 bases between. Sequencing used blood. This sequence joins TRBV10-3 and TRBJ2-7; weak D call: TRBD2 (6 bases). This TCR was recovered from a girl under 18 with multiple sclerosis. Written as DNA, the CDR3 is TGTGCCATCAGTGGGACACGGGGGGAGCAGTACTTC. Its translation is CAISGTRGEQYF.